The clone carrying this TCR beta chain was counted between two and nine times. The CDR3 has 15 residues. Trimming took 6 bases from V and 1 from J; bases not matched to a gene: 7. Germline CDR1 and CDR2: LNHDA and SQIVND (reference sequence). The data are from a study of OX40 agonist ivuxolimab in advanced cancers. Profiled with immunoSEQ multiplex PCR; TCRdb holds only in-frame clones, not every one. Of roughly 69,000 clones detected, about nine tenths appear once; the ten largest clones hold around 4%. The sample consisted of CD4+ or CD8+ T cells sorted from blood, taken in a trial of the OX40 agonist ivuxolimab. The receptor was isolated from an adult with an advanced solid tumor such as melanoma, head and neck, liver or kidney cancer. The chain joins TRBV19 to TRBJ1-1, with TRBD1 identical over 8 bases. CDR3: CASRDAGTGNTEAFF. CDR3 bases: TGTGCCAGTAGGGACGCCGGGACAGGGAACACTGAAGCTTTCTTT.